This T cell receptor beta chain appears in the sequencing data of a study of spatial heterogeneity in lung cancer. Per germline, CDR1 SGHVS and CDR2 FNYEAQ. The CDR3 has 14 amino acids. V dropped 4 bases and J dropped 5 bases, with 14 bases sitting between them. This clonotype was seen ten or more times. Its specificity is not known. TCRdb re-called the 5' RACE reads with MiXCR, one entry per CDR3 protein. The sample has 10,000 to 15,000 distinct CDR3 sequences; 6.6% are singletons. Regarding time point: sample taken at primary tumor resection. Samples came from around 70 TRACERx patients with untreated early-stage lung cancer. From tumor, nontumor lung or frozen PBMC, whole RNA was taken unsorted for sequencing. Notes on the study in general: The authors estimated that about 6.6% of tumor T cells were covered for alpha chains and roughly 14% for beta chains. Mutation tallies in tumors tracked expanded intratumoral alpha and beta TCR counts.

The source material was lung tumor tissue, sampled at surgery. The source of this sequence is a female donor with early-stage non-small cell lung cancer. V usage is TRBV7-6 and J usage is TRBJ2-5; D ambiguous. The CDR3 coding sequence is TGTGCCAGCAGCTCATTTGGGGTCGGGGAGACCCAGTACTTC. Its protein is CASSSFGVGETQYF.